The subject of this entry is one TCR beta chain. The target antigen is unknown. TCRdb's table, derived via immunoSEQ multiplex PCR, lists solely in-frame clones and lacks some. Seen here are under 150,000 clones, 88% observed once, and the top ten hold 4.5% to 7%. This sample is part of a study of T cell responses to AZD1222 COVID-19 vaccine. The CDR3 covers 14 residues. CDR1 LGHDT and CDR2 YNNKEL come from the germline V gene (reference sequence). Trimming took off 0 bases at V and 7 bases at J, with 10 bases between the two ends. Study conclusions and caveats: Only a handful of AZD1222 recipients, more than 5 in all, had baseline seropositivity. The study sampled repertoires only after the peak T cell response.

The sample in question was peripheral blood, obtained 28 days after the second AZD1222 dose. The receptor comes from an adult who received the AZD1222 COVID-19 vaccine. The chain employs TRBV3-1 (or the pseudogene TRBV3-2) and TRBJ1-5, with D unclear. The CDR3 protein is CASSQDRTWQPQHF. CDR3 nucleotide sequence: TGTGCCAGCAGCCAAGATAGGACGTGGCAGCCCCAGCATTTT.